This T cell receptor beta chain comes out of a study of blood T cell repertoires in COVID-19 (dated by TCRdb to 2020 to 2022). For the wider study: The collaborator samples originated in the United States, Italy and Spain and spanned the acute and convalescent phases of COVID-19. The material from the prospective study consisted of cDNA or gDNA derived from T cells, B-cell-depleted T cells, or PBMCs. The dataset comprised deeply sampled blood TCRbeta repertoires from subjects exposed to, actively infected with, or recovered from COVID-19. The repertoires were made available in a free public database intended to serve as a resource for research on the immune response to SARS-CoV-2. Samples came from the ongoing ImmuneRACE study (first 160 participants) plus 1,254 subjects from 6 global collaborators. Nearly every sample came with metadata listing a de-identified subject ID, COVID-19 status, age in years and sex. Where HLA class I and class II types were available, the types were taken from metadata supplied by the sample provider, not from assay-based typing. The paper's findings and limits, for the study overall: Clinical and demographic metadata were provided uncurated, with the amount varying by source and participant.

Turning to this clone: Its antigen has not been determined. Per-base quality was not reported, and no clone a single base away is much larger than it.

In the germline V gene, CDR1 corresponds to MNHEY and CDR2 to SVGEGT. The CDR3 runs 12 residues from the cysteine to the phenylalanine. Left in the record is the CDR3 DNA by itself, 36 bases read in frame from the first base. Relative to germline, V is 6 bases shorter and J is 8 bases shorter, with 13 bases between their ends. In Seattle, one collaborating source enrolled patients while the infection was active and tracked those patients longitudinally over the course of disease. Collaborating institutions collected whole blood in K2EDTA tubes following their own protocols. For TCRbeta analysis, collaborators shipped samples in one of three forms: frozen whole blood, isolated PBMCs, or DNA extracted from either of those sample types. TCRbeta CDR3 regions were amplified from genomic DNA using the immunoSEQ Assay, a bias-controlled multiplex PCR. On the study's bioinformatics: The number of nucleated cells in each sample was estimated from the amplification of reference gene primers within the assay. To quantify the absolute abundance of each unique TCRbeta CDR3 rearrangement, sequence reads were collapsed and filtered. For each sample, productive Simpson clonality was calculated by taking the square root of Simpson's diversity index across productive rearrangements. The table comes from immuneACCESS by way of TCRdb, which keeps in-frame sequences with V and J called. Part of the clones is missing from these tables; in studies checked, under half for an unresolved V gene and the rest for unknown reasons. D and trimming were read from the DNA, whereas the V and J calls and clone size are those reported in that table. Across this sample there are about 130,000 clones, with 80% to 90% seen only once. 4.3% of the sample is in the top ten clones.

Material for sequencing was peripheral blood. The rearranged chain carries TRBV6-2 or TRBV6-3 and TRBJ1-2; the D gene is possibly TRBD1, with 6 bases matching. The source is a man aged 55 to 70 with COVID-19, enrolled during active disease. The sequenced DNA: TGTGCCAGCAGCTCCACAGGGAGCGGCTACACCTTC. This yields the protein CASSSTGSGYTF.